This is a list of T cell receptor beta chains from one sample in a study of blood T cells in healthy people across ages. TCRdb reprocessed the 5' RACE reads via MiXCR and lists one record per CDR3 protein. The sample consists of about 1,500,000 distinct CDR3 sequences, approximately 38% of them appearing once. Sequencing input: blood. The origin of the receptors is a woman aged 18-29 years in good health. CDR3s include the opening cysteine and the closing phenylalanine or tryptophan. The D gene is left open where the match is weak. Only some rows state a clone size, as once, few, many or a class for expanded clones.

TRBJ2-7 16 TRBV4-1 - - TGCGCCAGCAGCCAAGGGCAGGGAAACTCCTACAATGAGCAGTACTTC CASSQGQGNSYNEQYF
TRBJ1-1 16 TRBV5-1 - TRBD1 TGTGCCAGCAGCTTGGCCGTGACAGGGATGAACACTGAAGCTTTCTTT CASSLAVTGMNTEAFF
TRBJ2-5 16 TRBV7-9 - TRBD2 TGTGCCAGCAGCTTAAATCAGCGGGGGGGAAAGAATGAGCAGTACTTC CASSLNQRGGKNEQYF
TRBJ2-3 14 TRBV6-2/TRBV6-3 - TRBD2 TGTGCCAGTCAGCGGGGGGGGTTCACAGATACGCAGTATTTT CASQRGGFTDTQYF
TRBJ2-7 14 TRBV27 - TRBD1 TGTGCCAGCAGTTTCCAGGGACAGGGCTCTGAGCAGTACTTC CASSFQGQGSEQYF
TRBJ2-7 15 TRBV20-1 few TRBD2 TGCAGTGCTAGGAGTGGACTAGCGGAGTCCTACGAGCAGTACTTC CSARSGLAESYEQYF
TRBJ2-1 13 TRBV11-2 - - TGTGCCAGCGCAATCTCTACCGTCAATGAGCAGTTCTTC CASAISTVNEQFF
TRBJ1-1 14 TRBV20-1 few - TGCAGTGCTAGAGATGTCAGGGGTAACACTGAAGCTTTCTTT CSARDVRGNTEAFF
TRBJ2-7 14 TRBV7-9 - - TGTGCCAGCAGCGGGACAAGACCCTCCTACGAGCAGTACTTC CASSGTRPSYEQYF
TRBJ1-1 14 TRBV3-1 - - TGTGCCAGCAGCCAAGTAGAGATGAACACTGAAGCTTTCTTT CASSQVEMNTEAFF
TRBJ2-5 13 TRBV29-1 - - TGCAGCCTCTCGACTACTCCCTACAATGAGCAGTACTTC CSLSTTPYNEQYF
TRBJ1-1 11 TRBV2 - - TGTGCCAGCCAAAGGGGGACGGAGGCTTTCTTT CASQRGTEAFF
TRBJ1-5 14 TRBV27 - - TGTGCCAGCAGTTTACGGGCGCGGTATCAGCCCCAGCATTTT CASSLRARYQPQHF
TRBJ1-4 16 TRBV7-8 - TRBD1 TGTGCCGGCAGCTTATACACCGGGGACAGGGTGGAAAAACTGGTTTTT CAGSLYTGDRVEKLVF
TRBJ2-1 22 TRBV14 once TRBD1 TGTGCCAGCAGCCAAGAAAGGTTCGGACAGGGGAACACTCACCCCGATGAAGAGACCCAGTTCTTC CASSQERFGQGNTHPDEETQFF
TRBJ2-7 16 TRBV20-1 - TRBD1 TGCAGTGCTAGAGGTGAGACAGGGAGCTCCTACAATGAGCAGTACTTC CSARGETGSSYNEQYF
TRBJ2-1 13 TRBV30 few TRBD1 TGTGCCTGGGACAGGGGATTAATCGATGAGCAGTTCTTC CAWDRGLIDEQFF